Described below is a single T cell receptor beta chain sequence and its context. Its specificity is not known. Trimming removed 8 bases from V and 11 bases from J; junction bases left unmatched: 2. The V gene's germline CDR1 is MDHEN and CDR2 SYDVKM. This CDR3 has 11 residues. The PCR had 60 Vbeta and 13 Jbeta primers. Libraries were prepared by immunoSEQ multiplex PCR; TCRdb keeps only in-frame clonotypes and omits some of them. The repertoire holds a few hundred thousand clones, with approximately 80% as singletons. This record belongs to a study of cytomegalovirus exposure and HLA in healthy donors. General study findings and limits: Later analysis associated a missense DCLRE1C variant with TCR beta V- and J-gene trimming.

Sequencing was performed on PBMCs. This TCR was sampled from a man aged 25 to 45 in good health and CMV-seronegative. The J gene is TRBJ1-6, the V gene TRBV28, with 8 nucleotides matching TRBD1. This CDR3 is CASQGAAPLHF. The DNA of the CDR3 is TGTGCCAGCCAGGGGGCCGCACCCCTCCACTTT. Full variable domain (missing parts from reference TRBV28 and TRBJ1-6): DVKVTQSSRYLVKRTGEKVFLECVQDMDHENMFWYRQDPGLGLRLIYFSYDVKMKEKGDIPEGYSVSREKKERFSLILESASTNQTSMYLCASQGAAPLHFGNGTRLTVT.